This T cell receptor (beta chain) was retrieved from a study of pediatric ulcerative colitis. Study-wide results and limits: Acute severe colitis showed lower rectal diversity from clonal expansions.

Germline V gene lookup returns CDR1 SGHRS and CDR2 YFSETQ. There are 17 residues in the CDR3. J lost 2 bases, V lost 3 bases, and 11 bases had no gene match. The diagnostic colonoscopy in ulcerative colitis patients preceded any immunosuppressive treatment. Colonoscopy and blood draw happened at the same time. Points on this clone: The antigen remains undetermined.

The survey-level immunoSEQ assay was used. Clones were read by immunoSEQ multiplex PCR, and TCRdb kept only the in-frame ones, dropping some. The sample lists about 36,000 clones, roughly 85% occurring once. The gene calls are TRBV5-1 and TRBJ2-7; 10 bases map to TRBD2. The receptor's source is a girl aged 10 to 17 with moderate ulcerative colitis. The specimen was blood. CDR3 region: CASSWDSGGAGPYEQYF. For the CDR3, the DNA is TGCGCCAGCAGCTGGGACAGCGGGGGGGCGGGGCCCTACGAGCAGTACTTC.